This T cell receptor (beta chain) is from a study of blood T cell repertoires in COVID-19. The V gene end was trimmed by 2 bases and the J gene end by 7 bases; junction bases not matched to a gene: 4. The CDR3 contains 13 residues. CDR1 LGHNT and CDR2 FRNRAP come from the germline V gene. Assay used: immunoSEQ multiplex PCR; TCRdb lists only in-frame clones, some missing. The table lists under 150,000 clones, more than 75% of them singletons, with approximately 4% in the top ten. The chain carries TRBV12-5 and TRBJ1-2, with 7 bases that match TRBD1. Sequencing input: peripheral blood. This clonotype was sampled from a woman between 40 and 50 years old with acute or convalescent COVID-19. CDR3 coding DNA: TGTGCTAGTGGTTTGCAACGGGACAGTGGCTACACCTTC. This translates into CASGLQRDSGYTF.